This T cell receptor beta chain was documented in a study of T cell clonality in common variable immunodeficiency. Whole-study findings and limits: TCRbeta clonality was increased in CVID versus healthy controls. Common variable immunodeficiency TCR beta sequences reportedly had fewer deletions and N-nucleotide insertions. Fewer TCRbeta clones were shared among CVID subjects than controls.

The CDR3 covers 14 residues. Deletions cut 4 bases from V and 1 base from J, with 9 bases between. Germline V gives CDR1 SGHDT, CDR2 YYEEEE. Equal genomic DNA amounts from CVID and control samples were sequenced. Data came from immunoSEQ multiplex PCR; TCRdb stores just in-frame clones and leaves some out. The sample yields about 44,000 clones, without any singletons. The table lists this clone with many counts. The antigen remains unidentified. The sequence runs out 3 residues before the end of the CDR3; the remainder is reconstructed from the germline J gene. V is TRBV5-6 and J is TRBJ1-3; D is perhaps TRBD1 (5 bases). The sequenced sample consisted of peripheral blood mononuclear cells. The sequence derives from a person between 18 and 69 years old in good health. The covered CDR3 bases are TGTGCCAGCAGCGCGGGGGGATCTGGAAACACC. It translates to CASSAGGSGNT. The entire CDR3 is CASSAGGSGNTIYF.